This T cell receptor (beta chain) was sequenced in a study of shared clonotypes between healthy human individuals. Looking at the study overall: Researchers drew samples from two women and a few men aged 18 to 49. Used for every donor were three CD4 naive, three CD4 memory, two CD8 naive and one CD8 memory plate. Study outcomes and limitations: Larger estimated richness was generally recorded for naive subsets relative to memory subsets. Relative to clonotypes present in all four donors, those not shared had lower generation probabilities.

CDR3 length equals 14 residues. Trimming cost V 6 bases and J 1 base, with 13 bases left between them. Looked up from germline, CDR1 is SQVTM and CDR2 is ANQGSEA. With respect to this clone: Its antigen is still unknown.

This table comes from immunoSEQ multiplex PCR, and its TCRdb copy is limited to in-frame clones, with some not included. The profile shows over 850,000 clones, around 78% of them singletons. The sequence came from a young man in good health. Some clones in this sample may be carry-over from other donors' samples. V and J are TRBV29-1 and TRBJ2-4; D possibly matches TRBD1 or TRBD2 (7 bases each). The sample taken for sequencing was memory CD4+ T cells from PBMCs. Subset indicated: CD45RA-negative fraction. CDR3 sequence reads: CSVQGRVAKNIQYF. For the CDR3, the DNA is TGCAGCGTACAGGGGAGGGTTGCCAAAAACATTCAGTACTTC.